Shown below are 10 T cell receptor beta chains from a single sample sequenced in a study of T cell responses to AZD1222 COVID-19 vaccine (dated by TCRdb to about 2021). Read against the paper, the sample's time point label means: baseline before first vaccination. The library relied on the immunoSEQ multiplex PCR assay. The immuneACCESS repertoire file appears here via TCRdb, limited to in-frame rearrangements. These files lack a portion of the clones; in checked studies, under half of the deficit traces to unresolved V genes, and the cause of the others is not known. The sample table contains about 140,000 clones; only one count was recorded for under 95% of them. The ten largest clones add up to around 3.2% of the sample. The sample consisted of peripheral blood, taken on day 0 of AZD1222 vaccination. The receptor set was obtained from an adult in good health.

The rearrangement uses TRBV11-2 and TRBJ2-7; D might be TRBD1 (5 bases). The germline V gene has CDR1 SGHAT and CDR2 FQNNGV. CDR3 length: 13 residues. Trimming left V 1 base short and J 4 bases short, with 8 bases between. The CDR3 loop is CASSLVRAYEQYF. In DNA form, the CDR3 reads TGTGCCAGCAGCTTAGTCAGGGCGTACGAGCAGTACTTC.

The genes are TRBV7-9 and TRBJ2-1; 8 bases fit TRBD2. Losses at the gene ends were 1 base for V and 5 bases for J; bases not matched to a gene: 10. CDR3 length: 17 residues. Germline V gene data show CDR1 as SEHNR and CDR2 as FQNEAQ (reference sequence). The DNA of the CDR3 is TGTGCCAGCAGCTTAGTGGGGGGCGCTAGCGGGCACAATGAGCAGTTCTTC. Amino acids: CASSLVGGASGHNEQFF.

The rearrangement uses TRBV7-9 and TRBJ1-1, with 10 bases fitting TRBD1. Germline V gene data show CDR1 as SEHNR and CDR2 as FQNEAQ (reference sequence). The V gene end was trimmed by 5 bases and the J gene end by 4 bases; junction bases not matched to a gene: 13. The CDR3 totals 17 residues. The CDR3: CASSLFRGTGVITEAFF. The CDR3 coding sequence is TGTGCCAGCAGCCTCTTTCGGGGGACAGGGGTTATCACTGAAGCTTTCTTT.

This chain uses TRBV4-2 with TRBJ2-2, with D unclear. The V end was cut by 0 bases, the J end by 7 bases, with 15 bases between. Germline V gene lookup returns CDR1 LGHNA and CDR2 YNFKEQ. The CDR3 extends over 16 amino acids. CDR3 in amino acids: CASSQDWQPRGGELFF. For the CDR3, the DNA is TGTGCCAGCAGCCAAGATTGGCAACCCCGAGGCGGGGAGCTGTTTTTT.

This clone appeared a few times. The V gene is TRBV19, the J gene TRBJ2-7, with TRBD1 as a possible D gene (5 bases). This CDR3 region has 13 residues. Looked up from germline, CDR1 is LNHDA and CDR2 is SQIVND (reference sequence). Trimming took 6 bases from V and 6 from J, leaving 15 bases between them. The CDR3 sequence is CASRMQGQREQYF. Written as DNA, the CDR3 is TGTGCCAGTAGGATGCAGGGTCAACGCGAGCAGTACTTC.

This chain uses TRBV4-3 with TRBJ2-3; a possible D gene is TRBD2 (5 bases). The CDR3 consists of 15 residues. Germline CDR1 LGHNA, CDR2 YSLEER. The V and J ends lost 3 bases and 2 bases respectively, with 12 bases between them. This chain's CDR3 is CASSQEALNTDTQYF. CDR3 nucleotide sequence: TGCGCCAGCAGCCAGGAGGCTTTAAACACAGATACGCAGTATTTT.

As DNA, the CDR3 is TGTGCCAGCAGATGGGGCTTGGACGAGCAGTACTTC. Its protein product is CASRWGLDEQYF. The chain employs TRBV27 and TRBJ2-7; the D gene is possibly TRBD1 (5 bases). This CDR3 contains 12 residues. Trimming cost V 6 bases and J 5 bases, with 11 bases left between them. The germline V gene has CDR1 MNHEY and CDR2 SMNVEV (reference sequence).

The V gene is TRBV7-7, the J gene TRBJ1-4; 10 nucleotides align to TRBD1. The germline V gene has CDR1 SSHAT and CDR2 FNYEAQ (reference sequence). The CDR3 is 15 residues long. The ends lost 5 bases at V and 3 bases at J; junction bases unmatched: 3. The CDR3 protein is CASSPGTGANEKLFF. Written as DNA, the CDR3 is TGTGCCAGCAGCCCAGGGACAGGGGCTAATGAAAAACTGTTTTTT.

The chain is built from TRBV7-7 and TRBJ2-2, with 7 bases matching TRBD1. V shed 1 base, J shed 4 bases, and the junction held 3 bases outside the gene matches. CDR1 and CDR2 from the germline V gene are SSHAT and FNYEAQ (reference sequence). The CDR3 covers 15 residues. The CDR3 sequence is CASSLDRGATGELFF. The CDR3 coding sequence is TGTGCCAGCAGCTTAGACAGGGGCGCCACCGGGGAGCTGTTTTTT.

This chain links TRBV7-2 with TRBJ1-5; 9 bases align to TRBD1. Germline V gives CDR1 SGHTA, CDR2 FQGNSA. V was clipped by 1 base and J by 3 bases; unmatched bases: 1. This CDR3 comprises 15 residues. CDR3: CASSLGQGVNQPQHF. DNA for the CDR3: TGTGCCAGCAGCTTAGGACAGGGGGTCAATCAGCCCCAGCATTTT.